The rows below give T cell receptor beta chains drawn from one sample of a study of T cell responses to AZD1222 COVID-19 vaccine. Clones were read by immunoSEQ multiplex PCR, and TCRdb kept only the in-frame ones, dropping some. The table shows 120,000 to 150,000 clones, with approximately 89% occurring only once. This specimen consisted of peripheral blood, obtained on day 0 of AZD1222 vaccination. These receptors were obtained from an adult in good health. Both conserved end residues are part of each CDR3. A D gene is named only where the DNA matches it firmly. Clone size, where shown, is once, few, many, or a class for clones that have expanded.

j_gene | d_gene | abundance | v_gene | CDR3aa | CDR3nt
TRBJ2-7 | TRBD1 | NA | TRBV28 | CASSSGTGDSYEQYF | TGTGCCAGCAGTTCCGGGACAGGGGATTCCTACGAGCAGTACTTC
TRBJ2-5 | TRBD2 | NA | TRBV3-1/TRBV3-2 | CASSGTSGSGETQYF | TGTGCCAGCAGCGGGACTAGCGGGAGTGGGGAGACCCAGTACTTC
TRBJ2-3 | NA | NA | TRBV5-1 | CASSWVGITDTQYF | TGCGCCAGCAGCTGGGTGGGGATCACAGATACGCAGTATTTT
TRBJ2-7 | TRBD2 | few | TRBV30 | CAWSVTLAGAEQYF | TGTGCCTGGAGTGTAACCCTAGCGGGAGCCGAGCAGTACTTC
TRBJ2-7 | TRBD2 | NA | TRBV2 | CASSDRLGAGVSYEQYF | TGTGCCAGCAGTGACCGCCTTGGAGCGGGAGTCTCCTACGAGCAGTACTTC
TRBJ1-3 | TRBD1 | NA | TRBV29-1 | CSVAPGQGSGNTIYF | TGCAGCGTTGCACCGGGACAGGGCTCTGGAAACACCATATATTTT
TRBJ2-1 | TRBD1 | once | TRBV11-2 | CASSLVDRGQYNEQFF | TGTGCCAGCAGCTTAGTAGACAGGGGGCAGTACAATGAGCAGTTCTTC
TRBJ2-6 | NA | NA | TRBV7-9 | CASPKVLILSGANVLTF | TGTGCCAGCCCAAAGGTCCTGATACTCTCTGGGGCCAACGTCCTGACTTTC
TRBJ2-7 | NA | once | TRBV2 | CASSELGGRSYEQYF | TGTGCCAGCAGTGAATTGGGGGGACGCTCCTACGAGCAGTACTTC
TRBJ1-5 | NA | NA | TRBV3-1/TRBV3-2 | CASSHDFPILHHQPQHF | TGTGCCAGCAGCCATGATTTTCCCATTTTGCATCATCAGCCCCAGCATTTT
TRBJ2-7 | TRBD2 | NA | TRBV29-1 | CSARGGYEQYF | TGCAGCGCACGGGGGGGTTACGAGCAGTACTTC
TRBJ1-3 | NA | NA | TRBV29-1 | CSATRQGRGNTIYF | TGCAGCGCCACGAGGCAGGGGCGTGGAAACACCATATATTTT
TRBJ1-5 | NA | NA | TRBV6-4 | CASSDQGTSQPQHF | TGTGCCAGCAGTGACCAGGGTACCTCTCAGCCCCAGCATTTT
TRBJ1-2 | NA | NA | TRBV5-4 | CASSLWGAMGYTF | TGTGCCAGCAGCTTATGGGGGGCGATGGGCTACACCTTC
TRBJ1-5 | NA | NA | TRBV2 | CASTEDGRNQPQHF | TGTGCCAGCACCGAGGACGGTCGCAATCAGCCCCAGCATTTT
TRBJ2-5 | TRBD1 | once | TRBV28 | CASSQWTGEPETQYF | TGTGCCAGCAGTCAGTGGACAGGGGAGCCAGAGACCCAGTACTTC
TRBJ1-6 | TRBD1 | once | TRBV5-6 | CASRYGTVNSPLHF | TGTGCCAGCAGGTACGGGACAGTTAATTCACCCCTCCACTTT
TRBJ2-3 | TRBD1 | NA | TRBV9 | CASSSGQGADTQYF | TGTGCCAGCAGCTCCGGACAGGGGGCAGATACGCAGTATTTT
TRBJ1-5 | NA | NA | TRBV4-1 | CASSHHPRGDSNQPQHF | TGCGCCAGCAGCCACCACCCGAGGGGGGATAGCAATCAGCCCCAGCATTTT